The clone carrying this T cell receptor (beta chain) was seen just once. This sample was taken from a study of blood T cell repertoires in COVID-19. About the study: Samples of COVID-19 (acute and convalescent) were obtained from the United States, Italy and Spain. Sources were T cells, B-cell-depleted T cells, or PBMCs; the material itself was cDNA or gDNA.

Authors' data handling: Scientists estimated how many nucleated cells there were by amplifying reference gene primers. Method: immunoSEQ multiplex PCR; TCRdb's copy keeps in-frame clones and lacks some. V, J and clone size derive from that table, while D and trimming were established from the DNA sequence. The sample lists around 100,000 clones; 75% to 90% were seen once. V was clipped by 4 bases and J by 4 bases; unmatched bases: 12. The CDR3 loop spans 15 amino acids. CDR1 is GTSNPN, CDR2 SVGIG, per germline (reference sequence). The V and J genes are TRBV30 and TRBJ1-2, with TRBD1 matching over 7 bases. Sequences were obtained from peripheral blood. The receptor comes from a woman aged 40 to 50 with acute or convalescent COVID-19. The CDR3 here is CAWTQVAGTVYGYTF. The CDR3 nucleotides read TGTGCCTGGACGCAAGTGGCCGGGACAGTCTATGGCTACACCTTC.